One and the same sample provided the 19 T cell receptor beta chains below, sequenced in a study of cytomegalovirus exposure and HLA in healthy donors. PCR primers comprised 60 Vbeta and 13 Jbeta primers. Only in-frame clones appear in the TCRdb table, and some are missing; sequencing was by immunoSEQ multiplex PCR. The sample records approximately 240,000 clones, roughly 79% being singletons. The specimen sequenced was PBMCs. The receptors originated from a woman aged 40 to 55 in good health and CMV-seronegative.

The chain links TRBV7-6 to TRBJ2-5; D is possibly TRBD1 (6 bases). Trimming left V 2 bases short and J 0 bases short, with 19 bases between. CDR1 is SGHVS and CDR2 is FNYEAQ in the germline V gene. The CDR3 is made up of 18 amino acids. CDR3 sequence (DNA): TGTGCCAGCAGCTTAAGGGGACGAACAGGGACGTACCAAGAGACCCAGTACTTC. Its translation is CASSLRGRTGTYQETQYF.

This chain connects TRBV14 to TRBJ1-2; TRBD1 agrees at 7 bases. Germline CDR1 SGHDN, CDR2 FVKESK. This CDR3 is built from 16 residues. The V segment lost 5 bases and the J segment 11 bases; nucleotides outside the gene matches: 20. CDR3 sequence reads: CASSLTGTARHSDYTF. Here the CDR3 DNA reads TGTGCCAGCAGCTTAACGGGGACAGCACGTCACTCGGATTACACCTTC. The full variable domain, its missing parts supplied by reference TRBV14 and TRBJ1-2, is EAGVTQFPSHSVIEKGQTVTLRCDPISGHDNLYWYRRVMGKEIKFLLHFVKESKQDESGMPNNRFLAERTGGTYSTLKVQPAELEDSGVYFCASSLTGTARHSDYTFGSGTRLTVV.

The CDR3, as DNA: TGTGCCAGCAGCGTAGAGGCCGGTCCCGGAGCAACTAATGAAAAACTGTTTTTT. It encodes CASSVEAGPGATNEKLFF. The V and J genes are TRBV9 and TRBJ1-4; D unresolved. Between the trimmed V and J ends, which lost 0 bases and 0 bases, there was a span of 15 bases. CDR1 and CDR2 (germline): SGDLS, YYNGEE. CDR3 size: 18 residues.

Turning to this clone: The junction does not match germline at one end; this may be a read error. The chain employs TRBV5-1 and TRBJ2-7, with 8 bases that match TRBD1. Per germline, CDR1 SGHRS and CDR2 YFSETQ. The length of the CDR3 is 14 residues. The CDR3 DNA follows: TGCGCCAGCAGCTTAGGGACAGGAACCTACGAGCAGTGCTTC. Its translation is CASSLGTGTYEQCF.

The V gene is TRBV11-1, the J gene TRBJ2-3; D is possibly TRBD2 (7 bases). Germline V lookup: CDR1 SGHAT, CDR2 FQDESV (reference sequence). The length of the CDR3 is 18 residues. V was shortened by 2 bases and J by 2 bases, with 20 bases between the two germline ends. CDR3 residues: CASSLTPPSRGPTDTQYF. The CDR3, as DNA: TGTGCCAGCAGCTTAACCCCCCCGTCGCGGGGGCCCACAGATACGCAGTATTTT.

The chain combines TRBV6-5 with TRBJ1-1; 9 nucleotides agree with TRBD1. The length of the CDR3 is 14 residues. The germline CDR1 and CDR2 sequences are MNHEY and SVGAGI. The V gene end was trimmed by 6 bases and the J gene end by 3 bases; junction bases not matched to a gene: 5. DNA for the CDR3: TGTGCCAGCAGCCCCACAGGGGGCTACACTGAAGCTTTCTTT. Its protein product is CASSPTGGYTEAFF.

V and J are TRBV2 and TRBJ2-7, with 10 positions matching TRBD2. CDR3 size: 15 residues. V lost 4 bases to trimming and J lost 3 bases; unmatched junction nucleotides: 6. Germline CDR1 reads SNHLY; CDR2 reads FYNNEI. The CDR3 sequence is CASSVSSGGLYEQYF. CDR3 nucleotide sequence: TGTGCCAGCAGTGTGTCTAGCGGGGGACTCTACGAGCAGTACTTC.

This clone was detected only once. The genes are TRBV19 and TRBJ2-5; 12 bases align to TRBD1. Germline assignment: CDR1 LNHDA and CDR2 SQIVND (reference sequence). This CDR3 region has 15 residues. The V and J ends lost 4 bases and 5 bases, in that order; junction bases with no gene match: 5. The CDR3 reads CASSRGQGARETQYF. The DNA for the CDR3 is TGTGCCAGTAGTAGGGGACAGGGGGCTAGGGAGACCCAGTACTTC.

The chain couples TRBV9 to TRBJ1-3, with 8 bases that match TRBD1. Trimming at V came to 2 bases and at J to 4 bases, leaving 8 bases not matched to a gene. CDR3 length equals 16 residues. The germline V gene has CDR1 SGDLS and CDR2 YYNGEE. CDR3 loop: CASSVGQGVRGNTIYF. DNA for the CDR3: TGTGCCAGCAGCGTCGGACAGGGTGTAAGAGGAAACACCATATATTTT.

This chain uses TRBV7-9 with TRBJ1-5; 9 nucleotides agree with TRBD1. This CDR3 has 15 amino acids. Germline loops: CDR1 SEHNR, CDR2 FQNEAQ (reference sequence). J was trimmed by 1 base and V by 5 bases; bases with no gene match: 3. The CDR3 coding sequence is TGTGCCAGCAGCGTAGGACAGGGGAGCAATCAGCCCCAGCATTTT. Amino acids: CASSVGQGSNQPQHF.

This chain connects TRBV28 to TRBJ2-3; the D gene is possibly TRBD1 (5 bases). The CDR3 runs 16 residues. Germline CDR1 MDHEN, CDR2 SYDVKM. Trimming cost V 2 bases and J 2 bases, with 14 bases left between them. The CDR3 loop reads CASSLTGPSNTDTQYF. In DNA, the CDR3 is TGTGCCAGCAGTTTAACAGGTCCCTCTAACACAGATACGCAGTATTTT.

This clone appeared once. The rearrangement links TRBV5-6 to TRBJ1-1; 8 bases map to TRBD1. Germline CDR1 SGHDT, CDR2 YYEEEE. There are 16 residues in the CDR3. V was pared by 3 bases and J by 1 base, with 8 bases of the junction left unmatched. The CDR3 spells CASSSLTGAPNTEAFF. DNA of the CDR3: TGTGCCAGCAGCTCACTGACAGGGGCCCCGAACACTGAAGCTTTCTTT. The complete variable domain, with remaining parts taken from reference TRBV5-6 and TRBJ1-1, reads DAGVTQSPTHLIKTRGQQVTLRCSPKSGHDTVSWYQQALGQGPQFIFQYYEEEERQRGNFPDRFSGHQFPNYSSELNVNALLLGDSALYLCASSSLTGAPNTEAFFGQGTRLTVV.

The rearrangement uses TRBV5-1 and TRBJ2-2; perhaps TRBD2 as D (6 bases). The length of the CDR3 is 14 residues. Germline CDR1 SGHRS, CDR2 YFSETQ. V lost 5 bases to trimming and J lost 5 bases, with 13 bases between them. In DNA, the CDR3 is TGCGCCAGCAGTTTAACCGGGGGTACCGGGGAGCTGTTTTTT. Its protein is CASSLTGGTGELFF.

This clone appeared a few times. The CDR3, as DNA: TGTGCCAGCAGCTTCGGGACATCCTACGAGCAGTACTTC. Protein: CASSFGTSYEQYF. The chain combines TRBV11-2 with TRBJ2-7; perhaps TRBD1 as D (6 bases). Per germline, CDR1 SGHAT and CDR2 FQNNGV. The CDR3 length is 13 residues. Trimming pared 3 bases from V and 1 base from J, leaving 7 bases between. Combining the CDR3 with reference TRBV11-2 and TRBJ2-7 gives the whole variable domain EAGVAQSPRYKIIEKRQSVAFWCNPISGHATLYWYQQILGQGPKLLIQFQNNGVVDDSQLPKDRFSAERLKGVDSTLKIQPAKLEDSAVYLCASSFGTSYEQYFGPGTRLTVT.

The chain combines TRBV6-5 with TRBJ1-2, with 8 bases fitting TRBD1. Germline CDR1 and CDR2: MNHEY and SVGAGI. This CDR3 region has 14 residues. V gave up 6 bases and J gave up 6 bases; unmatched junction bases: 9. The CDR3 coding sequence is TGTGCCAGCAGCAGGACAGGGATAACGGATGGCTACACCTTC. Protein sequence: CASSRTGITDGYTF.

The rearrangement joins TRBV27 to TRBJ1-1; 7 bases align to TRBD1. The CDR3 is 13 residues long. Trimming removed 7 bases from V and 3 bases from J; junction bases left unmatched: 5. Germline-derived CDR1 and CDR2 are MNHEY and SMNVEV (reference sequence). The CDR3 spells CASTTGDYTEAFF. In DNA, the CDR3 is TGTGCCAGCACCACAGGGGACTACACTGAAGCTTTCTTT.

CDR3 in DNA: TGCAGCGTTGCCACAGGGGGACAGAACACTGAAGCTTTCTTT. It is translated as CSVATGGQNTEAFF. This chain joins TRBV29-1 and TRBJ1-1, with TRBD1 matching 8 bases. Germline CDR1 is SQVTM and CDR2 is ANQGSEA. CDR3 length: 14 residues. Unmatched junction bases numbered 5, after V lost 4 bases and J lost 1 base. The full variable domain, with the rest looked up from reference TRBV29-1 and TRBJ1-1, is SAVISQKPSRDICQRGTSLTIQCQVDSQVTMMFWYRQQPGQSLTLIATANQGSEATYESGFVIDKFPISRPNLTFSTLTVSNMSPEDSSIYLCSVATGGQNTEAFFGQGTRLTVV.

This clone was detected a few times. The V gene is TRBV4-1, the J gene TRBJ1-5, with no clear D. The CDR3 spans 14 residues. Germline loops: CDR1 MGHRA, CDR2 YSYEKL. Between the trimmed V and J ends, which lost 1 base and 3 bases, there was a span of 7 bases. The CDR3 DNA is TGCGCCAGCAGCCAAGGAGGCGACAATCAGCCCCAGCATTTT. Translated, it gives CASSQGGDNQPQHF.

V usage is TRBV9 and J usage is TRBJ2-5; 9 bases line up with TRBD2. V lost 2 bases, J lost 4 bases, and 6 bases stayed unmatched. The V gene's germline CDR1 is SGDLS and CDR2 YYNGEE. CDR3 size: 15 residues. The CDR3 protein is CASSVSGGQVETQYF. The DNA for the CDR3 is TGTGCCAGCAGCGTGAGCGGGGGGCAGGTAGAGACCCAGTACTTC.